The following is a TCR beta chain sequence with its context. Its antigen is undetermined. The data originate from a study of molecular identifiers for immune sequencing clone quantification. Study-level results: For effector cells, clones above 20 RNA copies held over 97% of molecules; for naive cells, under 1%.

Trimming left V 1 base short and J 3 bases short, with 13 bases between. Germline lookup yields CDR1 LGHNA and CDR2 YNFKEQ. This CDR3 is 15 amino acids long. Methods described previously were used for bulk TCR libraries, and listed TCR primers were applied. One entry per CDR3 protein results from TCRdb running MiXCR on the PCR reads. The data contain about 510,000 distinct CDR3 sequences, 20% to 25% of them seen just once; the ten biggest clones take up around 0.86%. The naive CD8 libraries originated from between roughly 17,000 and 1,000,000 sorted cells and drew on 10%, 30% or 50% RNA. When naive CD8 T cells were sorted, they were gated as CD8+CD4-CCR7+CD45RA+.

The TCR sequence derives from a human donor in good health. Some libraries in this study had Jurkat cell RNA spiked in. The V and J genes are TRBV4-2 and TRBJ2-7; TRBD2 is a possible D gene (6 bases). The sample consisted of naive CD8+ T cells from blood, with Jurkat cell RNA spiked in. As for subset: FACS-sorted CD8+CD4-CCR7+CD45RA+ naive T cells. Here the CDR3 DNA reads TGTGCCAGCAGCCAAGCCCGGGACTGGGACTACGAGCAGTACTTC. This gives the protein CASSQARDWDYEQYF.